Listed below are T cell receptor beta chains from one sample, sequenced in a study of cytomegalovirus exposure and HLA in healthy donors. Method: immunoSEQ multiplex PCR; TCRdb's copy keeps in-frame clones and lacks some. The sample includes over 150,000 clones, approximately 67% of them seen just once. Sample: PBMCs. The receptors come from a woman between 18 and 29 years old in good health and CMV-seropositive. Both conserved end residues are part of each CDR3. Each record gives: V gene, D gene, clone size, J gene, CDR3 DNA, CDR3 protein. A D gene is named only where the DNA matches it firmly. Not all rows give a size; the values are once, few, many and, for expanded clones, a class.

TRBV27,-,-,TRBJ2-3,TGTGCCAGCAGTTTATGGGCGAATATCCAAGGAGATACGCAGTATTTT,CASSLWANIQGDTQYF
TRBV11-2,TRBD1,-,TRBJ2-5,TGTGCCAGCAGCTTAGAAGGGACAGGGGGCGAAGAGACCCAGTACTTC,CASSLEGTGGEETQYF
TRBV5-1,-,-,TRBJ2-2,TGCGCCAGCAGCTGGGGGGACAGGAACACCGGGGAGCTGTTTTTT,CASSWGDRNTGELFF
TRBV6-5,TRBD1,-,TRBJ1-2,TGTGCCAGCACAGGGGGATCTCCCTCGGATGGCTACACCTTC,CASTGGSPSDGYTF
TRBV6-4,-,-,TRBJ2-2,TGTGCCAGCAGTGACAACGGGGCCGGGGAGCTGTTTTTT,CASSDNGAGELFF
TRBV5-1,TRBD1,-,TRBJ1-5,TGCGCCAGCAGCTTGGGGACAGGGAATAGCAATCAGCCCCAGCATTTT,CASSLGTGNSNQPQHF
TRBV18,-,few,TRBJ1-4,TGTGCCAGCTCACCACGGGGACTGGTTAATGAAAAACTGTTTTTT,CASSPRGLVNEKLFF
TRBV4-3,-,-,TRBJ2-7,TGCGCCAGCAGCCAAGGGCAGGTCACCTACGAGCAGTACTTC,CASSQGQVTYEQYF
TRBV7-3,-,-,TRBJ2-1,TGTGCCAGCAGCCCGAATCAGGTCACTGAGCAGTTCTTC,CASSPNQVTEQFF
TRBV15,-,-,TRBJ2-4,TGTGCCACATCGCGGGCATCTGGTTCCAAAAACATTCAGTACTTC,CATSRASGSKNIQYF